This entry concerns a single TCR beta chain. In the original processing: Estimates of nucleated cell counts were drawn from the amplification of reference gene primers. Measured with immunoSEQ multiplex PCR; TCRdb has only the in-frame clones, and not every one. The V and J calls and clone size were taken over from that table, and D and trimming were inferred from the DNA. The table records approximately 150,000 clones, roughly 80% of them present only once. These data are taken from a study of blood T cell repertoires in COVID-19. Study-wide context: The cDNA or gDNA used as material had been derived from T cells, B-cell-depleted T cells, or PBMCs.

This CDR3 spans 12 amino acids. CDR1 MNHNY and CDR2 SVGAGI come from the germline V gene (reference sequence). V was shortened by 4 bases and J by 8 bases, with 11 bases between the two germline ends. This clonotype originated in a human donor in a cohort sampled during active COVID-19. Source material: peripheral blood. The J gene is TRBJ1-1, the V gene TRBV6-6; D is ambiguous. Here the CDR3 reads CASSSLGREAFF. The CDR3 DNA reads as TGTGCCAGCAGTTCACTAGGGAGAGAAGCTTTCTTT.